This is a list of T cell receptor beta chains from one sample in a study of cytomegalovirus exposure and HLA in healthy donors. Profiled with immunoSEQ multiplex PCR; TCRdb holds only in-frame clones, not every one. Found here are about 130,000 clones, 79% of them singletons; the top ten hold around 7%. Sequences were obtained from PBMCs. These receptors were collected from a man aged 40-49 years in good health and CMV-seropositive. Each CDR3 is given with its conserved first and last residue. The D gene is left open where the match is weak. Clone size is not always given. Where it is, it says once, few, many or a class for expanded clones.

>TRBV6-1|once|TRBJ1-3|NA
TGTGCCAGCAGTGTCAGGTTAGGAAACACCATATATTTT
CASSVRLGNTIYF
>TRBV6-1|few|TRBJ1-2|NA
TGTGCCAGCTCCAAAGAGGGGAGGGGCTACACCTTC
CASSKEGRGYTF
>TRBV5-1|NA|TRBJ2-7|TRBD2
TGCGCCAGCAGCCCCCCGGGACTAGAGCACGAGCAGTACTTC
CASSPPGLEHEQYF
>TRBV29-1|NA|TRBJ1-1|TRBD1
TGCAGCGGAGGACCCGGGACAGGTGAAGCTTTCTTT
CSGGPGTGEAFF
>TRBV5-1|NA|TRBJ2-1|NA
TGCGCCAGCAGCTTGGAACAGGTTCACAATGAGCAGTTCTTC
CASSLEQVHNEQFF
>TRBV7-6|few|TRBJ2-5|NA
TGTGCCAGCAGCTCAGCCGTGGCGGCTAAAAAAGAGACCCAGTACTTC
CASSSAVAAKKETQYF
>TRBV5-1|NA|TRBJ1-1|NA
TGCGCCAGCAGCCGGGGGAGTCCTGAAGCTTTCTTT
CASSRGSPEAFF
>TRBV5-8|NA|TRBJ2-1|NA
TGTGCCAGCAGCACTGCACAGTCCCACTCCTACAATGAGCAGTTCTTC
CASSTAQSHSYNEQFF
>TRBV2|few|TRBJ2-1|NA
TGTGCCAGCACGGAGAGGTGGCTCCCAAGGTTGAGGGATGAGCAGTTCTTC
CASTERWLPRLRDEQFF
>TRBV27|NA|TRBJ1-4|TRBD1
TGTGCCAGCAGTTCACCTCGACAGGGCCCTAATGAAAAACTGTTTTTT
CASSSPRQGPNEKLFF
>TRBV15|few|TRBJ2-7|TRBD2
TGTGCCACCAGCAGAGATCGAGCGGGAGCATACGAGCAGTACTTC
CATSRDRAGAYEQYF
>TRBV5-6|NA|TRBJ2-1|TRBD1
TGTGCCAGCAGCTTGGTAACAGGGGACATCTACAATGAGCAGTTCTTC
CASSLVTGDIYNEQFF
>TRBV30|NA|TRBJ2-2|NA
TGTGCCTGGAAAGGGTCCGCGGGCACCGGGGAGCTGTTTTTT
CAWKGSAGTGELFF
>TRBV2|NA|TRBJ1-5|NA
TGTGCCAGTAAACGGGATCACAATCAGCCCCAGCATTTT
CASKRDHNQPQHF
>TRBV7-8|few|TRBJ1-1|NA
TGTGCCAGCAGCCCCCCAGGGGCGGAGAACACTGAAGCTTTCTTT
CASSPPGAENTEAFF
>TRBV30|NA|TRBJ1-1|NA
TGTGCCTGGAGTACACAGGGTCCTGAAGCTTTCTTT
CAWSTQGPEAFF
>TRBV27|once|TRBJ1-2|TRBD1
TGTGCCAGCAGTCTTCTAGTTGGGCAGGGGGCAAGTGGCTACACCTTC
CASSLLVGQGASGYTF
>TRBV18|NA|TRBJ2-1|TRBD1
TGTGCCAGCTCTCAGACAGGGGGAGCCTCCTACAATGAGCAGTTCTTC
CASSQTGGASYNEQFF
>TRBV10-3|few|TRBJ2-2|NA
TGTGCCAGCCAAGGGAGCGAGAACACCGGGGAGCTGTTTTTT
CASQGSENTGELFF
>TRBV5-4|NA|TRBJ1-4|NA
TGTGCCAGCAGCCAAAAGGACCTCGGAGGAAAACTGTTTTTT
CASSQKDLGGKLFF
>TRBV9|few|TRBJ1-2|NA
TGTGCCAGCAGTTCGGGACAAAACTATGGCTACACCTTC
CASSSGQNYGYTF
>TRBV7-9|NA|TRBJ2-5|NA
TGTGCCAGCAGCTTATGGGGCAGGTGGCAAGAGACCCAGTACTTC
CASSLWGRWQETQYF
>TRBV5-4|NA|TRBJ2-5|TRBD2
TGTGCCAGCAGCCCACACACCCTAGCGGGAGAAGAGACCCAGTACTTC
CASSPHTLAGEETQYF
>TRBV5-4|few|TRBJ1-1|NA
TGTGCCAGCAGCTCGCCCCTTACGGGGAACACTGAAGCTTTCTTT
CASSSPLTGNTEAFF
>TRBV7-9|NA|TRBJ2-7|NA
TGTTCCAGCAGCTTGGGAGGAGGTAGGCGCGACGAGCAGTACTTC
CSSSLGGGRRDEQYF
>TRBV5-1|NA|TRBJ1-6|NA
TGCGCCAGCAGGTCCGACTCCCCAGCGAATTCACCCCTCCACTTT
CASRSDSPANSPLHF
>TRBV7-9|NA|TRBJ1-1|NA
TGTGCCAGCAGCCTCGGACAGTTCCCCACTATGAACACTGAAGCTTTCTTT
CASSLGQFPTMNTEAFF
>TRBV7-2|once|TRBJ2-7|TRBD2
TGTGCCAGCGCCTGGGCTAGCGGGACCGACGAGCAGTACTTC
CASAWASGTDEQYF